These 14 T cell receptor beta chains were sequenced from one sample in a study of T cell clonality in common variable immunodeficiency. Here immunoSEQ multiplex PCR was the method, and the copy in TCRdb shows in-frame clones only, minus some. Sampling found around 34,000 clones, none seen once. The sequenced sample was peripheral blood mononuclear cells. Receptor source: a person aged 18-69 years in good health.

This clone was observed at least ten times. The read stops 3 residues short of the end of the CDR3; the missing end is completed from the germline J gene. The chain has TRBV2 and TRBJ1-1; 8 bases agree with TRBD1. The CDR3 has 18 amino acids. With V trimmed by 2 bases and J by 0 bases, 11 bases remained unmatched. From germline, CDR1 is SNHLY and CDR2 FYNNEI. CDR3 DNA (partial): TGTGCCAGCAGTGAACCAAGGACAGGGATTGTCATGAACACTGAA. This sequence encodes CASSEPRTGIVMNTE. In full, the CDR3 is CASSEPRTGIVMNTEAFF. The full variable domain, with the rest looked up from reference TRBV2 and TRBJ1-1, is EPEVTQTPSHQVTQMGQEVILRCVPISNHLYFYWYRQILGQKVEFLVSFYNNEISEKSEIFDDQFSVERPDGSNFTLKIRSTKLEDSAMYFCASSEPRTGIVMNTEAFFGQGTRLTVV.

This clone was found many times. The read comes to an end 3 residues before the CDR3 does, leaving the germline J gene to fill in the end. V and J are TRBV20-1 and TRBJ2-3; no clear D gene. Looked up from germline, CDR1 is DFQATT and CDR2 is SNEGSKA (reference sequence). The CDR3 is made up of 13 amino acids. V lost 0 bases and J lost 6, with 10 bases in between. CDR3 DNA (partial): TGCAGTGCTAGAGACCAAGCACGGGATACG. Translating gives CSARDQARDT. In full, the CDR3 is CSARDQARDTQYF.

This clone came up many times. The CDR3 extends 3 residues past the end of the read, so its final part is completed from the germline J gene. This chain joins TRBV30 and TRBJ1-5; D remains ambiguous. The germline V gene has CDR1 GTSNPN and CDR2 SVGIG (reference sequence). The CDR3 runs to 14 residues. Trimming took 1 base from V and 1 from J, leaving 8 bases between them. The part of the CDR3 DNA that was read is TGTGCCTGGAGTGAAGGGTCCAGCAATCAGCCC. It encodes CAWSEGSSNQP. The entire CDR3 sequence reads CAWSEGSSNQPQHF.

This clone came up many times. The CDR3 end lies 3 residues beyond the end of the read and is filled in from the germline J gene. The chain is built from TRBV20-1 and TRBJ2-5; 8 nucleotides match TRBD1. Trimming at V came to 5 bases and at J to 6 bases, leaving 5 bases not matched to a gene. The CDR3 has 12 residues. The germline V gene has CDR1 DFQATT and CDR2 SNEGSKA (reference sequence). CDR3 sequence: CSALDRAKTQYF. The DNA read from the CDR3 is TGCAGTGCTTTGGACAGGGCCAAGACC.

The table lists this clone with many counts. The read gets to within 3 residues of the CDR3 end, and the germline J gene fills in the rest. The chain recombines TRBV19 with TRBJ1-1; 7 positions match TRBD1. Looked up from germline, CDR1 is LNHDA and CDR2 is SQIVND (reference sequence). The CDR3 is 12 amino acids. The V gene end was trimmed by 5 bases and the J gene end by 7 bases; junction bases not matched to a gene: 4. This CDR3 is CASSSTGVEAFF. The CDR3 DNA, read in part, is TGTGCCAGTAGTTCTACAGGGGTTGAA. Full variable domain (rest looked up from reference TRBV19 and TRBJ1-1): DGGITQSPKYLFRKEGQNVTLSCEQNLNHDAMYWYRQDPGQGLRLIYYSQIVNDFQKGDIAEGYSVSREKKESFPLTVTSAQKNPTAFYLCASSSTGVEAFFGQGTRLTVV.

This clone occurred many times. Partial CDR3 DNA: TGTGCCAGCAGCGTCACGGGAGGGCGGGGGGAGACC. It codes for CASSVTGGRGET. The CDR3 as a whole reads CASSVTGGRGETQYF. The chain is built from TRBV7-2 and TRBJ2-5; 8 bases align to TRBD2. The CDR3 end falls 3 residues outside the read, so it is completed with the germline J gene. Germline assignment: CDR1 SGHTA and CDR2 FQGNSA. The V and J ends lost 5 bases and 5 bases, in that order; junction bases with no gene match: 10. The CDR3 sequence is 15 residues long.

This clone was seen at least ten times. The read is 3 residues too short to cover the CDR3 end, so that end is filled in from the germline J gene. V is TRBV20-1 and J is TRBJ2-7, with 8 bases that match TRBD1. The CDR3 is 14 residues long. V lost 0 bases, J lost 5 bases, and 6 bases stayed unmatched. Germline-derived CDR1 and CDR2 are DFQATT and SNEGSKA (reference sequence). The CDR3 bases that were read are TGCAGTGCTAGAGACCTGGACAGGGACAACGAG. Residues: CSARDLDRDNE. The CDR3 in its entirety is CSARDLDRDNEQYF.

This clone was seen repeatedly, ten times or more. The read terminates 3 residues ahead of where the CDR3 ends, so the germline J gene completes it. The chain uses TRBV20-1 and TRBJ1-3; D is possibly TRBD1 (5 bases). The CDR3 extends over 15 amino acids. V lost 4 bases, J lost 1 base, and 14 bases lay in between. From germline, CDR1 is DFQATT and CDR2 SNEGSKA (reference sequence). The DNA read from the CDR3 is TGCAGTGCTAATAATGGGGGGAGATCTGGAAACACC. It translates to CSANNGGRSGNT. The full CDR3 reads CSANNGGRSGNTIYF.

This clone has a count of ten or more. The CDR3 end lies 3 residues beyond the end of the read and is filled in from the germline J gene. V and J are TRBV19 and TRBJ2-3, with D unresolved. Germline assignment: CDR1 LNHDA and CDR2 SQIVND (reference sequence). The CDR3 runs 15 residues. Between the trimmed V and J ends, which lost 0 bases and 4 bases, there was a span of 11 bases. CDR3 DNA, as far as it was read: TGTGCCAGTAGTATAGATCGCGGCTTGGCAGATACG. Encoded protein: CASSIDRGLADT. The CDR3 reads in full as CASSIDRGLADTQYF.

This clone has a count of ten or more. The read finishes 3 residues shy of the CDR3 end, and the germline J gene is used to complete it. The chain combines TRBV5-4 with TRBJ1-5; a weak D match, TRBD1 (5 bases). V was clipped by 2 bases and J by 4 bases, with 10 bases between them. Germline values: CDR1 SGHNT, CDR2 YYREEE (reference sequence). This CDR3 is built from 14 residues. CDR3 protein: CASSFGGTNQPQHF. The CDR3 bases that were read are TGTGCCAGCAGCTTTGGGGGGACGAATCAGCCC.

There are many counts of this clone. The CDR3 end is not reached by the read, which stops 3 residues before it; the germline J gene fills it in. The V call is TRBV18, the J call TRBJ2-3; D is unresolved. Deletions cut 6 bases from V and 2 bases from J, with 9 bases between. The CDR3 has 13 amino acids. Germline V gives CDR1 KGHSH, CDR2 LQKENI. The CDR3: CASSPYNTDTQYF. Partial CDR3 DNA: TGTGCCAGCTCTCCTTATAACACAGATACG.

This clone was observed many times. The read halts 3 residues ahead of the CDR3 end, with the missing end drawn from the germline J gene. The chain joins TRBV20-1 to TRBJ1-2, with 7 nucleotides matching TRBD1. Germline assignment: CDR1 DFQATT and CDR2 SNEGSKA (reference sequence). The CDR3 has 14 residues. The CDR3: CSAVRTGRGGGYTF. The DNA read from the CDR3 is TGCAGTGCTGTCAGGACAGGTCGAGGAGGAGGC.

This clone was seen repeatedly, ten times or more. The read ends 3 residues before the CDR3 terminus; that terminus is restored from the germline J gene. V is TRBV6-1 and J is TRBJ1-6, with D uncertain. Germline lookup yields CDR1 MNHNS and CDR2 SASEGT. CDR3 length equals 16 residues. Trimming shortened V by 1 base and J by 8 bases, and 15 bases separated the two germline ends. The CDR3 loop is CASSEGWRGADSPLHF. The part of the CDR3 DNA that was read is TGTGCCAGCAGTGAAGGATGGCGGGGTGCCGATTCACCC.

This clone was recorded at least ten times. The read gets to within 3 residues of the CDR3 end, and the germline J gene fills in the rest. The rearrangement joins TRBV7-9 to TRBJ2-2, with no clear D. This CDR3 has 12 amino acids. Between the trimmed V and J ends, which lost 3 bases and 7 bases, there was a span of 6 bases. Looked up from germline, CDR1 is SEHNR and CDR2 is FQNEAQ (reference sequence). CDR3 DNA, as far as it was read: TGTGCCAGCAGCTTCCCCTACGGGGAG. Its protein is CASSFPYGE. In full, the CDR3 reads CASSFPYGELFF.